This T cell receptor beta chain was documented in a study of T cells in Graves' hyperthyroidism and ophthalmopathy. Germline values: CDR1 LGHDT, CDR2 YNNKEL (reference sequence). The CDR3 loop spans 14 amino acids. V gave up 4 bases and J gave up 3 bases, with 13 bases separating them. Disease duration was under 3 months in the ophthalmopathy patients, who also had a Clinical Activity Score of at least 3 and a NOSPECS grade of at least 4. Regions amplified from RNA transcripts were the TCR beta CDR3 regions. The HTBI primer set served for first-round RT-PCR of the TCR CDR3. MiXCR was run by TCRdb on the multiplex PCR reads, yielding one entry per CDR3 protein. The data contain a few hundred thousand distinct CDR3 sequences, about 14% of them singletons. Study-wide findings and caveats: Blood also showed most of the thyroid clonotypes that were expanded above 0.001.

This clonotype was seen at least ten times. Its target is unknown. The sequence derives from a woman under 40 with Graves' ophthalmopathy. The V and J genes are TRBV3-1 and TRBJ2-7; D possibly matches TRBD1 or TRBD2 (5 bases each). The source material was blood. This CDR3 reads CASSPSDGGYEQYF. The CDR3 DNA is TGTGCCAGCAGCCCATCAGATGGGGGCTACGAGCAGTACTTC.